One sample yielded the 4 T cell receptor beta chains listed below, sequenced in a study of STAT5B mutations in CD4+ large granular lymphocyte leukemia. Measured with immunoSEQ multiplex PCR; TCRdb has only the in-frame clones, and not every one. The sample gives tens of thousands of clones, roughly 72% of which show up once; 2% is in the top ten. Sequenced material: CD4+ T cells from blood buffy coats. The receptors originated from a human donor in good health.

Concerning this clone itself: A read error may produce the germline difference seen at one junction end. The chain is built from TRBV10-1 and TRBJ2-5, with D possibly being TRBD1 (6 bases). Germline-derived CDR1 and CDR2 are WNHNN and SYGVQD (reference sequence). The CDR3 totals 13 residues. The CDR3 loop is CASSPGQQGTQYF. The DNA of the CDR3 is TGCGCCAGCAGTCCCGGACAGCAAGGGACCCAGTACTTC.

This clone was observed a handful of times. The chain's CDR3 is CAIGAGAHQPQHF. The CDR3 DNA reads as TGTGCCATTGGGGCAGGGGCCCATCAGCCCCAGCATTTT. The gene calls are TRBV10-3 and TRBJ1-5, with a tentative D call TRBD1 (6 bases). This CDR3 has 13 residues. Trimming left V 9 bases short and J 5 bases short, with 14 bases between. The germline V gene encodes CDR1 ENHRY and CDR2 SYGVKD.

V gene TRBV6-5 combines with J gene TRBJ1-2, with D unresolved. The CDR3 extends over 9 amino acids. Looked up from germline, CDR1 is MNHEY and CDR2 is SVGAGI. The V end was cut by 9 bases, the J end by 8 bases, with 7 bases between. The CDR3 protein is CARDQGYTF. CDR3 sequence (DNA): TGTGCCAGGGACCAGGGCTACACCTTC.

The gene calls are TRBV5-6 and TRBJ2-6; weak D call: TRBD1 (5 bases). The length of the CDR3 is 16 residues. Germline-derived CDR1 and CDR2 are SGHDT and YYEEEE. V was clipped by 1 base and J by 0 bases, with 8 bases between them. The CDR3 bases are TGTGCCAGCAGCTTGAGACAGACCTCTGGGGCCAACGTCCTGACTTTC. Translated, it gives CASSLRQTSGANVLTF.